The rows below give T cell receptor beta chains drawn from one sample of a study of T cell responses to AZD1222 COVID-19 vaccine. Sequencing used immunoSEQ multiplex PCR; TCRdb keeps in-frame clones, though not all of them. The sample carries 75,000 or so clones, 91% recorded once. The sequenced sample was peripheral blood, obtained 28 days after the second AZD1222 dose. These receptors all come from an adult who received the AZD1222 COVID-19 vaccine. CDR3s leave out the opening cysteine and the closing phenylalanine or tryptophan.

TRBV15,TRBJ1-5,ATSSGTVALGPQH
TRBV10-1,TRBJ2-2,ASELNGELF
TRBV19,TRBJ2-1,ASSRVDEQF
TRBV28,TRBJ1-2,ASSSGYGYT
TRBV7-9,TRBJ2-7,ASSRSGVEQY
TRBV18,TRBJ2-1,ASSTTSGRSNEQF
TRBV19,TRBJ1-2,ASTSGQGFWGYT
TRBV5-1,TRBJ1-1,ASSHRTGGSVNEAF
TRBV4-1,TRBJ2-3,ASSVGTPHTDTQY
TRBV23-1,TRBJ1-5,ASSQLRTGGNQPQH
TRBV19,TRBJ1-3,ASETGAGNTIY
TRBV4-1,TRBJ2-7,ASTPGGAGSSYEQY
TRBV30,TRBJ2-7,AWRGTGGAYEQY
TRBV27,TRBJ2-1,ASSLSSRKQSYNEQF
TRBV29-1,TRBJ1-2,TVGTSGYT
TRBV28,TRBJ1-6,ASTAETGGNSPLH
TRBV11-3,TRBJ2-2,ASSLGGGRDTGELF
TRBV2,TRBJ1-2,ASSGASGAYGYT
TRBV11-2,TRBJ1-3,ASSLKGQGAGNTIY
TRBV6-5,TRBJ2-7,ASSYRTAAYEQY
TRBV5-5,TRBJ2-7,ASSTRQESSYEQY
TRBV7-6,TRBJ1-6,ASRERLNSPLH
TRBV28,TRBJ2-3,ASTGAGVVDTQY
TRBV7-9,TRBJ2-7,ASSSDKFGSYEQY
TRBV11-2,TRBJ2-7,ASSSLRGASYEQY
TRBV5-5,TRBJ1-6,ASSLGQGESPLH
TRBV5-1,TRBJ1-3,ASSSGTPRSGNTIY
TRBV29-1,TRBJ2-7,SVGDLGSYEQY
TRBV6-7,TRBJ2-2,ASTAGGCPADTGELF
TRBV29-1,TRBJ1-5,SVAKDSNQPQH
TRBV2,TRBJ2-2,ASSERSGRLTGELF
TRBV27,TRBJ1-4,ASSLGAGGREKLF
TRBV12-5,TRBJ1-1,ASGLVLGSVVDTEAF